Presented here are 21 T cell receptor beta chains from one specimen sequenced in a study of response to subunit inactivated influenza vaccine. MiXCR, applied by TCRdb to the RT-PCR reads, yields one record per CDR3 protein. The table includes approximately 530,000 distinct CDR3 sequences, under 15% detected once. The specimen comprised PBMCs from blood, sampled 35 to 45 days after vaccination. The receptors were gathered from a man between 45 and 60 years old who received an inactivated influenza vaccine.

Ten or more counts support this clonotype. The genes are TRBV5-1 and TRBJ1-6, with TRBD1 identical over 8 bases. Germline loops: CDR1 SGHRS, CDR2 YFSETQ. The CDR3 runs 13 residues. Germline trimming cut 7 bases from V and 10 bases from J; bases unmatched to any gene: 7. The CDR3 DNA follows: TGCGCCAGCCGTGAGACAGGGGAGTCACCCCTCCACTTT. Translation gives CASRETGESPLHF.

The sample holds many counts of this clonotype. V usage is TRBV5-1 and J usage is TRBJ2-2; possible D gene TRBD2, 5 bases. The germline CDR1 and CDR2 sequences are SGHRS and YFSETQ. V was trimmed by 0 bases and J by 3 bases, leaving 9 bases between them. The CDR3 has 15 amino acids. DNA of the CDR3: TGCGCCAGCAGCTTGGCCGAGGGTCACACCGGGGAGCTGTTTTTT. It yields the protein CASSLAEGHTGELFF.

A few counts support this clonotype. This chain connects TRBV4-3 to TRBJ2-3, with 7 nucleotides matching TRBD1. The CDR3 contains 17 residues. The trim removed 1 base at V and 0 bases at J, leaving 7 bases unmatched. Germline V gene data show CDR1 as LGHNA and CDR2 as YSLEER. DNA of the CDR3: TGCGCCAGCAGCCAAGCGCCCGCAGGGGGAAGCACAGATACGCAGTATTTT. Encoded protein: CASSQAPAGGSTDTQYF.

The rearrangement joins TRBV5-1 to TRBJ1-1; the D is unclear. Looked up from germline, CDR1 is SGHRS and CDR2 is YFSETQ. V lost 0 bases, J lost 0 bases, and 6 bases lay in between. This CDR3 is 14 amino acids long. This CDR3 is CASSLETLNTEAFF. Written as DNA, the CDR3 is TGCGCCAGCAGCTTGGAGACGTTGAACACTGAAGCTTTCTTT.

The rearrangement links TRBV6-5 to TRBJ2-5; D remains ambiguous. This CDR3 contains 15 residues. Trimming took off 0 bases at V and 1 base at J, with 9 bases between the two ends. CDR1 is MNHEY, CDR2 SVGAGI, per germline. The CDR3 region has the DNA TGTGCCAGCAGTTACTCGAACAGCTTCCAAGAGACCCAGTACTTC. Protein product: CASSYSNSFQETQYF.

The table lists this clonotype with a few counts. The V gene is TRBV7-2, the J gene TRBJ1-1; perhaps TRBD1 as D (6 bases). V was pared by 2 bases and J by 4 bases, with 11 bases between. Germline V gene sequence: CDR1 SGHTA, CDR2 FQGNSA. This CDR3 comprises 14 residues. The CDR3 DNA sequence: TGTGCCAGCAGCTTACAGGGGATGGGCACTGAAGCTTTCTTT. Translating gives CASSLQGMGTEAFF.

The chain joins TRBV11-2 to TRBJ2-1; tentative D call: TRBD2 (6 bases). Deletions cut 7 bases from V and 11 bases from J, with 21 bases between. Per the germline V gene, CDR1 is SGHAT and CDR2 is FQNNGV. The CDR3 is 14 residues long. For the CDR3, the DNA is TGTGCCAGCACCGGGACTGGACGCTCTTCTCAGCAGTTCTTC. Residues: CASTGTGRSSQQFF.

DNA of the CDR3: TGTGCCAGCAGCTTAGATTCAGGGTGGAATGAGCAGTTCTTC. Its translation: CASSLDSGWNEQFF. The V and J genes are TRBV11-2 and TRBJ2-1; tentatively, D is TRBD1 (5 bases). Germline V gives CDR1 SGHAT, CDR2 FQNNGV. V was cut by 0 bases and J by 7 bases, with 10 bases left in between. This CDR3 is built from 14 residues.

This clonotype was seen only a few times. The chain carries TRBV12-3 or TRBV12-4 and TRBJ2-1; D may be TRBD1 (5 bases). Trimming removed 5 bases from V and 6 bases from J, with 17 bases in between. The CDR3 sequence is 15 residues long. The CDR3 protein is CASSRGAEFGNEQFF. In DNA, the CDR3 is TGTGCCAGCAGTCGTGGGGCAGAGTTTGGCAATGAGCAGTTCTTC.

The sample holds many counts of this clonotype. This chain uses TRBV12-3 or TRBV12-4 with TRBJ1-3; 7 bases agree with TRBD1. Trimming removed 5 bases from V and 0 bases from J; junction bases left unmatched: 4. This CDR3 has 15 amino acids. CDR3 coding DNA: TGTGCCAGCAGTCTACAGGGGACCTCTGGAAACACCATATATTTT. Translated: CASSLQGTSGNTIYF.

This clonotype has at least ten counts. The V gene is TRBV25-1, the J gene TRBJ1-1, with 8 positions matching TRBD1. Germline values: CDR1 MGHDK, CDR2 SYGVNS. The CDR3 spans 14 residues. Trimming at V came to 7 bases and at J to 4 bases, leaving 8 bases not matched to a gene. The CDR3 sequence is CASNPQGASTEAFF. CDR3 sequence (DNA): TGTGCCAGCAATCCGCAGGGGGCGAGCACTGAAGCTTTCTTT.

J is TRBJ2-7 and V is TRBV20-1, with a possible D match to TRBD2 (6 bases). The CDR3 extends over 16 amino acids. Trimming stripped 0 bases from V and 0 bases from J, with 15 bases between. Germline loops: CDR1 DFQATT, CDR2 SNEGSKA (reference sequence). CDR3 nucleotides: TGCAGTGCTAGAGACCCCCTCGGAGGGAGCTCCTACGAGCAGTACTTC. Protein product: CSARDPLGGSSYEQYF.

V and J are TRBV12-3 or TRBV12-4 and TRBJ2-1; the match to TRBD1 covers 8 bases. This CDR3 is 16 amino acids long. V lost 5 bases to trimming and J lost 0 bases; unmatched junction nucleotides: 6. The CDR3 protein is CASSPGGHSSYNEQFF. CDR3 sequence (DNA): TGTGCCAGCAGTCCAGGGGGCCATAGCTCCTACAATGAGCAGTTCTTC.

The chain couples TRBV12-3 or TRBV12-4 to TRBJ2-3; D gene unclear. This CDR3 contains 14 residues. The V end was cut by 0 bases, the J end by 6 bases, with 10 bases between. CDR3 nucleotides: TGTGCCAGCAGTTTAGCGCTGTTGGCGGATACGCAGTATTTT. Its translation is CASSLALLADTQYF.

The rearrangement joins TRBV7-9 to TRBJ2-7; D gene unclear. Germline CDR1 SEHNR, CDR2 FQNEAQ (reference sequence). The CDR3 length is 11 residues. V dropped 6 bases and J dropped 7 bases, with 10 bases sitting between them. CDR3 residues: CASSNYGEQYF. The CDR3 nucleotides read TGTGCCAGCAGTAATTATGGGGAGCAGTACTTC. The variable domain in full, with the rest retrieved from reference TRBV7-9 and TRBJ2-7, is DTGVSQNPRHKITKRGQNVTFRCDPISEHNRLYWYRQTLGQGPEFLTYFQNEAQLEKSRLLSDRFSAERPKGSFSTLEIQRTEQGDSAMYLCASSNYGEQYFGPGTRLTVT.

A few counts support this clonotype. The CDR3 here is CAISEPGQGYEQYF. The CDR3, as DNA: TGTGCCATCAGTGAGCCGGGACAGGGATACGAGCAGTACTTC. The chain is built from TRBV10-3 and TRBJ2-7, with 9 bases matching TRBD1. CDR1 and CDR2 from the germline V gene are ENHRY and SYGVKD. V was clipped by 2 bases and J by 4 bases; unmatched bases: 3. The CDR3 spans 14 residues.

Only a few counts were recorded for this clonotype. CDR3 nucleotide sequence: TGTGCCAGCAGTGGTCGGACAGGGCACAAACTCACCGGGGAGCTGTTTTTT. It translates to CASSGRTGHKLTGELFF. The chain uses TRBV25-1 and TRBJ2-2; 8 nucleotides agree with TRBD1. V lost 4 bases, J lost 4 bases, and 11 bases stayed unmatched. Germline V gives CDR1 MGHDK, CDR2 SYGVNS. The CDR3 spans 17 residues.

There are a few counts of this clonotype. The chain joins TRBV6-1 to TRBJ2-7; 9 bases line up with TRBD1. The V segment lost 7 bases and the J segment 0 bases; nucleotides outside the gene matches: 10. From germline, CDR1 is MNHNS and CDR2 SASEGT. The CDR3 has 16 amino acids. The CDR3 DNA follows: TGTGCCAGCACCTCACTATACAGGGGGCTCTCCTACGAGCAGTACTTC. This codes for CASTSLYRGLSYEQYF.

This clonotype was detected only a few times. This chain joins TRBV2 and TRBJ1-5; the D is unclear. Germline V gene lookup returns CDR1 SNHLY and CDR2 FYNNEI. The CDR3 length is 15 residues. Trimming stripped 10 bases from V and 3 bases from J, with 19 bases between. The DNA for the CDR3 is TGTGCCACCGGTAGGAGGACGGGCAACAATCAGCCCCAGCATTTT. Amino acid sequence: CATGRRTGNNQPQHF.

This clonotype was seen at least ten times. This chain uses TRBV12-3 or TRBV12-4 with TRBJ2-3; 7 bases agree with TRBD2. This CDR3 spans 16 amino acids. J was trimmed by 4 bases and V by 6 bases; bases with no gene match: 13. Here the CDR3 reads CASSRGLGLGADTQYF. CDR3 bases: TGTGCCAGCAGCCGAGGACTAGGCCTTGGGGCAGATACGCAGTATTTT.

Only a few counts were recorded for this clonotype. V usage is TRBV6-1 and J usage is TRBJ2-7; D ambiguous. This CDR3 contains 15 residues. Trimming shortened V by 7 bases and J by 1 base, and 17 bases separated the two germline ends. CDR1 is MNHNS and CDR2 is SASEGT in the germline V gene. The CDR3 nucleotides read TGTGCCAGCACCACTACCGGTCGACTGTCCTACGAGCAGTACTTC. It translates to CASTTTGRLSYEQYF.